These 30 T cell receptor beta chains came from one sample sequenced in a study of T cell responses to AZD1222 COVID-19 vaccine. Method: immunoSEQ multiplex PCR; TCRdb's copy keeps in-frame clones and lacks some. The sample has about 140,000 clones, more than 85% seen once. The sample consisted of peripheral blood, taken on day 0 of AZD1222 vaccination. The receptors here all came from an adult in good health.

The V gene is TRBV19, the J gene TRBJ1-4; possible D gene TRBD1, 6 bases. V shed 6 bases and J shed 7 bases, with 18 bases lying between them. Looked up from germline, CDR1 is LNHDA and CDR2 is SQIVND (reference sequence). This CDR3 region has 15 residues. The CDR3 loop is CASRTRQAEGEKLFF. The CDR3 region has the DNA TGTGCCAGTAGAACTAGACAGGCGGAGGGTGAAAAACTGTTTTTT.

This chain joins TRBV4-3 and TRBJ2-3, with D uncertain. CDR1 is LGHNA and CDR2 is YSLEER in the germline V gene. Trimming cost V 2 bases and J 4 bases, with 7 bases left between them. This CDR3 region has 13 residues. Here the CDR3 reads CASSQSLADTQYF. CDR3 nucleotide sequence: TGCGCCAGCAGCCAATCATTAGCAGATACGCAGTATTTT.

This chain links TRBV11-3 with TRBJ2-5; 14 bases align to TRBD2. The CDR3 runs to 17 residues. Germline assignment: CDR1 SGHNT and CDR2 YENEEA. The V and J ends lost 5 bases and 5 bases, in that order; junction bases with no gene match: 10. CDR3 DNA: TGTGCCAGCAGCCCCAGACTAGCGGGGGGGCCTGGGGAGACCCAGTACTTC. This gives the protein CASSPRLAGGPGETQYF.

This rearrangement joins TRBV27 to TRBJ2-7; 9 positions match TRBD2. V lost 2 bases to trimming and J lost 3 bases; unmatched junction nucleotides: 5. Germline loops: CDR1 MNHEY, CDR2 SMNVEV (reference sequence). This CDR3 has 15 residues. This chain's CDR3 is CASSLNLAGDYEQYF. DNA of the CDR3: TGTGCCAGCAGTTTAAACTTAGCGGGGGACTACGAGCAGTACTTC.

The CDR3 loop is CASRNSYEQYF. The CDR3 nucleotides are TGTGCCAGCCGTAATAGCTACGAGCAGTACTTC. The V gene is TRBV6-5, the J gene TRBJ2-7, with no clear D. The V and J ends lost 8 bases and 3 bases respectively, with 8 bases between them. CDR1 is MNHEY, CDR2 SVGAGI, per germline. This CDR3 region has 11 residues.

The chain carries TRBV3-1 (or the pseudogene TRBV3-2) and TRBJ2-1; TRBD1 aligns across 11 bases. The CDR3 sequence is 18 residues long. J was trimmed by 4 bases and V by 0 bases; bases with no gene match: 8. From germline, CDR1 is LGHDT and CDR2 YNNKEL (reference sequence). DNA for the CDR3: TGTGCCAGCAGCCAAGATCTTTTTGGGACAGGGGGATACAATGAGCAGTTCTTC. As protein: CASSQDLFGTGGYNEQFF.

The chain links TRBV29-1 to TRBJ2-1; D remains ambiguous. CDR3 length equals 14 residues. The V gene's germline CDR1 is SQVTM and CDR2 ANQGSEA. Trimming left V 5 bases short and J 8 bases short, with 19 bases between. In nucleotides, the CDR3 is TGCAGCGTTTCAAACACATACCTTAACGATGAGCAGTTCTTC. Protein sequence: CSVSNTYLNDEQFF.

The rearrangement links TRBV7-9 to TRBJ1-1; D is unclear. Germline V gene data show CDR1 as SEHNR and CDR2 as FQNEAQ (reference sequence). The CDR3 has 14 residues. V gave up 2 bases and J gave up 4 bases, with 11 bases separating them. The CDR3 DNA reads TGTGCCAGCAGCTTAAGAAACGGGATCACTGAAGCTTTCTTT. It yields the protein CASSLRNGITEAFF.

The rearrangement joins TRBV7-8 to TRBJ1-1; D call uncertain. The CDR3 runs to 16 residues. V gave up 1 base and J gave up 5 bases, with 17 bases separating them. Germline loops: CDR1 SGHVS, CDR2 FQNEAQ. The CDR3 sequence is CASSLDVRWPGTEAFF. CDR3 bases: TGTGCCAGCAGCTTAGACGTGCGCTGGCCGGGGACTGAAGCTTTCTTT.

As concerns this clone: The sample contains more than one DNA sequence encoding this CDR3. The chain joins TRBV11-3 to TRBJ2-6; D unclear. In germline, CDR1 is SGHNT, CDR2 YENEEA. The CDR3 spans 15 residues. Trimming took off 3 bases at V and 1 base at J, with 7 bases between the two ends. CDR3 in DNA: TGTGCCAGCAGCTTTGAAGTATCTGGGGCCAACGTCCTGACTTTC. It specifies CASSFEVSGANVLTF.

A single count supports this clone. The CDR3 DNA reads TGTGCCAGCAGCGCAGGACTAGCGATCTACGAGCAGTACTTC. This translates into CASSAGLAIYEQYF. This chain joins TRBV7-9 and TRBJ2-7, with 9 bases that match TRBD2. The CDR3 has 14 amino acids. Germline V CDR1 and CDR2: SEHNR, FQNEAQ (reference sequence). V dropped 5 bases and J dropped 3; count of bases not matched to a gene: 5.

The genes are TRBV5-1 and TRBJ2-3; D gene unclear. Germline values: CDR1 SGHRS, CDR2 YFSETQ. The V and J ends lost 2 bases and 1 base respectively, with 11 bases between them. This CDR3 region has 15 residues. The CDR3 bases are TGCGCCAGCAGCTTAGGACCGATGGGCACAGATACGCAGTATTTT. Translation gives CASSLGPMGTDTQYF.

The V gene is TRBV19, the J gene TRBJ1-1; D is unclear. Germline assignment: CDR1 LNHDA and CDR2 SQIVND (reference sequence). This CDR3 comprises 14 residues. Trimming took 4 bases from V and 1 from J, leaving 10 bases between them. The CDR3 region is CASSNLGGNTEAFF. DNA for the CDR3: TGTGCCAGTAGTAACTTGGGTGGGAACACTGAAGCTTTCTTT.

DNA of the CDR3: TGTGCCAGCAGCCAAGTAATGTCCTCTGGGGCCAACGTCCTGACTTTC. The encoded protein is CASSQVMSSGANVLTF. This chain links TRBV11-2 with TRBJ2-6, with D unresolved. V lost 5 bases to trimming and J lost 0 bases, with 11 bases between them. The CDR3 covers 16 residues. In germline, CDR1 is SGHAT, CDR2 FQNNGV.

The chain joins TRBV30 to TRBJ2-3; perhaps TRBD2 as D (6 bases). This CDR3 has 15 amino acids. Trimming took 3 bases from V and 4 from J, leaving 17 bases between them. Germline CDR1 and CDR2: GTSNPN and SVGIG (reference sequence). CDR3 loop: CAWRRRGRVADTQYF. The CDR3 DNA reads TGTGCCTGGAGAAGGCGGGGTCGGGTCGCAGATACGCAGTATTTT.

V is TRBV5-1 and J is TRBJ2-1; 8 bases agree with TRBD2. After removal of 4 bases from V and 5 bases from J, the junction contained 11 bases not matched to a gene. Germline assignment: CDR1 SGHRS and CDR2 YFSETQ. The CDR3 has 16 residues. The CDR3 nucleotides read TGCGCCAGCAGCGAGGTACCGGGACTAGGAAACAATGAGCAGTTCTTC. Translating gives CASSEVPGLGNNEQFF. The full variable domain, its missing parts supplied by reference TRBV5-1 and TRBJ2-1, is KAGVTQTPRYLIKTRGQQVTLSCSPISGHRSVSWYQQTPGQGLQFLFEYFSETQRNKGNFPGRFSGRQFSNSRSEMNVSTLELGDSALYLCASSEVPGLGNNEQFFGPGTRLTVL.

This clone was detected once. The chain combines TRBV6-1 with TRBJ1-6, with D unclear. The CDR3 totals 15 residues. Trimming took off 3 bases at V and 5 bases at J, with 11 bases between the two ends. Per the germline V gene, CDR1 is MNHNS and CDR2 is SASEGT. DNA of the CDR3: TGTGCCAGCAGTGAGCTGGGCGGAAATAATTCACCCCTCCACTTT. Protein: CASSELGGNNSPLHF.

V is TRBV7-9 and J is TRBJ1-2, with D tentatively TRBD1 (6 bases). The CDR3 sequence is 13 residues long. Trimming left V 1 base short and J 7 bases short, with 10 bases between. CDR1 SEHNR and CDR2 FQNEAQ come from the germline V gene (reference sequence). The CDR3 coding sequence is TGTGCCAGCAGCTTAGAGGCCAGGGGTGGCTACACCTTC. Protein product: CASSLEARGGYTF. The full variable domain, in which reference TRBV7-9 and TRBJ1-2 provide the parts outside the CDR3, is DTGVSQNPRHKITKRGQNVTFRCDPISEHNRLYWYRQTLGQGPEFLTYFQNEAQLEKSRLLSDRFSAERPKGSFSTLEIQRTEQGDSAMYLCASSLEARGGYTFGSGTRLTVV.

The chain carries TRBV11-3 and TRBJ1-1; a possible D gene is TRBD1 (6 bases). The CDR3 consists of 11 residues. Germline assignment: CDR1 SGHNT and CDR2 YENEEA. V lost 5 bases to trimming and J lost 8 bases, with 9 bases between them. The CDR3 here is CASSLTGEAFF. The CDR3 region has the DNA TGTGCCAGCAGCCTAACAGGGGAAGCTTTCTTT.

The V call is TRBV7-9, the J call TRBJ1-6, with D unresolved. With 5 bases removed from V and 7 bases from J, the gap between germline ends came to 12 bases. This CDR3 has 14 amino acids. Germline loops: CDR1 SEHNR, CDR2 FQNEAQ (reference sequence). This chain's CDR3 is CASSGGMGNSPLHF. The DNA of the CDR3 is TGTGCCAGCAGCGGAGGTATGGGCAATTCACCCCTCCACTTT.

This rearrangement joins TRBV6-4 to TRBJ2-3; TRBD1 matches 9 bases. Trimming cost V 5 bases and J 0 bases; bases outside gene matches: 3. CDR3 length: 15 amino acids. Germline V CDR1 and CDR2: MRHNA, SNTAGT. The CDR3 sequence: CASSSGTGSTDTQYF. The CDR3 DNA is TGTGCCAGCAGTTCCGGGACAGGGAGCACAGATACGCAGTATTTT.

This clone was seen once. The gene calls are TRBV6-1 and TRBJ2-7; 9 nucleotides match TRBD1. V was pared by 0 bases and J by 3 bases, with 6 bases of the junction left unmatched. Germline V gives CDR1 MNHNS, CDR2 SASEGT. The CDR3 is 16 residues long. The CDR3 nucleotides read TGTGCCAGCAGTGAAGCGCGGTGGGACAGGGACTACGAGCAGTACTTC. This translates into CASSEARWDRDYEQYF.

The genes are TRBV9 and TRBJ1-1, with TRBD1 as a possible D gene (6 bases). The CDR3 length is 14 residues. The germline V gene encodes CDR1 SGDLS and CDR2 YYNGEE. The V and J ends lost 7 bases and 5 bases respectively, with 18 bases between them. CDR3 DNA: TGTGCCAGCGGCCAGGGGTTGGACGTGACTGAAGCTTTCTTT. Encoded protein: CASGQGLDVTEAFF.

The rearrangement links TRBV7-9 to TRBJ2-1; 10 nucleotides line up with TRBD2. V lost 11 bases, J lost 3 bases, and 10 bases stayed unmatched. CDR1 and CDR2 (germline): SEHNR, FQNEAQ (reference sequence). The CDR3 has 15 amino acids. The CDR3: CAAMSSGGVYNEQFF. The CDR3 DNA is TGTGCCGCGATGTCGAGCGGGGGGGTCTACAATGAGCAGTTCTTC.

The table lists this clone with a count of one. This chain uses TRBV19 with TRBJ1-5; 7 bases are shared with TRBD1. The CDR3 covers 16 residues. Germline CDR1 is LNHDA and CDR2 is SQIVND (reference sequence). Trimming at V came to 7 bases and at J to 3 bases, leaving 12 bases not matched to a gene. CDR3 sequence: CASKTGRSVDNQPQHF. The CDR3 nucleotides read TGTGCCAGTAAGACAGGGCGTAGTGTGGACAATCAGCCCCAGCATTTT.

The chain is built from TRBV19 and TRBJ2-7; D is unclear. The CDR3 runs to 12 residues. The germline V and J ends were trimmed by 3 bases and 6 bases, with 9 bases remaining between them. The germline CDR1 and CDR2 sequences are LNHDA and SQIVND (reference sequence). CDR3 protein: CASSMRSSEQYF. CDR3 nucleotide sequence: TGTGCCAGTAGTATGCGCAGCTCCGAGCAGTACTTC.

The gene calls are TRBV10-3 and TRBJ1-1, with D tentatively TRBD1 (5 bases). CDR3 length equals 17 residues. Germline CDR1 is ENHRY and CDR2 is SYGVKD. V lost 10 bases, J lost 7 bases, and 31 bases lay in between. This chain's CDR3 is CATRFFGTSTGTGEAFF. The CDR3 DNA sequence: TGTGCCACACGATTCTTCGGGACGTCCACCGGTACCGGTGAAGCTTTCTTT.

The chain employs TRBV18 and TRBJ1-6; TRBD1 aligns across 7 bases. The CDR3 is 15 residues long. Trimming at V came to 3 bases and at J to 3 bases, leaving 2 bases not matched to a gene. Germline loops: CDR1 KGHSH, CDR2 LQKENI. This CDR3 reads CASSPRDSYNSPLHF. The DNA for the CDR3 is TGTGCCAGCTCACCCCGGGACAGCTATAATTCACCCCTCCACTTT.

V is TRBV12-3 or TRBV12-4 and J is TRBJ1-1; 7 positions match TRBD1. V lost 6 bases to trimming and J lost 4 bases; unmatched junction nucleotides: 5. The CDR3 is 13 residues long. The CDR3 nucleotides are TGTGCCAGCAGCACACAGGGGTCCACTGAAGCTTTCTTT. Protein: CASSTQGSTEAFF.

The chain has TRBV7-6 and TRBJ2-7; 7 bases match TRBD1. Trimming took 5 bases from V and 0 from J; bases not matched to a gene: 10. This CDR3 spans 16 amino acids. Germline values: CDR1 SGHVS, CDR2 FNYEAQ. The CDR3 loop is CASSTWTGSSSYEQYF. CDR3 bases: TGTGCCAGCAGCACTTGGACAGGCTCGAGCTCCTACGAGCAGTACTTC.